Following are 31 T cell receptor beta chains from one sample sequenced in a study of T cell repertoires in cytomegalovirus infection. The antigens of these receptors remain unknown. Via MiXCR, TCRdb re-called the reads, giving one row per CDR3 protein. The data show about 130,000 distinct CDR3 sequences, with 20% to 30% seen just once and 34% held by the top ten. The source material was PBMCs, sequenced either directly or after in vitro stimulation (not recorded which). These receptors came from a human donor in good health (CMV status not recorded). Some clones in this sample may be carry-over from other donors' samples.

The J gene is TRBJ2-7, the V gene TRBV6-6; the D gene could be TRBD1 or TRBD2 (5 bases each). From germline, CDR1 is MNHNY and CDR2 SVGAGI (reference sequence). This CDR3 has 15 amino acids. Trimming pared 6 bases from V and 3 bases from J, leaving 18 bases between. The CDR3 spells CASSETSGRLYEQYV. The DNA for the CDR3 is TGTGCCAGCAGCGAGACATCGGGGCGGCTCTACGAGCAGTACGTC.

The chain joins TRBV18 to TRBJ2-5; D perhaps matches TRBD1 (5 bases). The germline V gene has CDR1 KGHSH and CDR2 LQKENI. CDR3 length equals 13 residues. V was pared by 6 bases and J by 7 bases, with 15 bases between. The chain's CDR3 is CASSPDRRWTQYF. The CDR3 region has the DNA TGTGCCAGCTCCCCCGACAGACGCTGGACCCAGTACTTC.

This clonotype was detected a few times. The rearrangement uses TRBV2 and TRBJ2-7; tentative D call: TRBD1 (5 bases). V shed 5 bases and J shed 2 bases, with 10 bases lying between them. CDR1 SNHLY and CDR2 FYNNEI come from the germline V gene. The CDR3 consists of 13 residues. The DNA of the CDR3 is TGTGCCAGCAGTCCTAGACAGCCCTACGAGCAGTACGTC. Translated: CASSPRQPYEQYV.

The chain couples TRBV6-6 to TRBJ2-7, with 9 bases fitting TRBD2. Trimming at V came to 0 bases and at J to 2 bases, leaving 2 bases not matched to a gene. The CDR3 runs 15 residues. Germline V gene sequence: CDR1 MNHNY, CDR2 SVGAGI (reference sequence). The DNA of the CDR3 is TGTGCCAGCAGTTACTCGGCTAGCGGGACCTACGAGCAGTACTTC. Translating it yields CASSYSASGTYEQYF.

The rearrangement joins TRBV7-9 to TRBJ2-5; TRBD1 agrees at 7 bases. V shed 4 bases, J shed 0 bases, and the junction held 5 bases outside the gene matches. The CDR3 runs 15 residues. Germline V gives CDR1 SEHNR, CDR2 FQNEAQ (reference sequence). CDR3 amino acids: CASSSYGTDQETQYF. As DNA, the CDR3 is TGTGCCAGCAGCTCCTACGGGACAGACCAAGAGACCCAGTACTTC.

This clonotype occurred a few times. The gene calls are TRBV27 and TRBJ2-1; TRBD2 matches at 8 bases. The CDR3 totals 17 residues. Germline V gives CDR1 MNHEY, CDR2 SMNVEV (reference sequence). The V and J ends lost 5 bases and 4 bases, in that order; junction bases with no gene match: 13. CDR3 loop: CASSVLLGAGGYNEQFF. The CDR3 DNA sequence: TGTGCCAGCAGTGTCCTCCTGGGGGCGGGGGGATACAATGAGCAGTTCTTC.

This clonotype was recorded a few times. The chain recombines TRBV7-9 with TRBJ2-5; possible D gene TRBD2, 6 bases. The CDR3 length is 13 residues. V lost 5 bases and J 5 bases, leaving 12 bases between the germline ends. Germline CDR1 reads SEHNR; CDR2 reads FQNEAQ (reference sequence). The CDR3 nucleotides are TGTGCCAGCAGCCGGATTGGAGGGGAGACCCAGTACTTC. Encoded protein: CASSRIGGETQYF.

This clonotype turned up a few times. The chain recombines TRBV7-6 with TRBJ1-2; maybe TRBD1 (6 bases). Germline V gives CDR1 SGHVS, CDR2 FNYEAQ. V was pared by 4 bases and J by 4 bases, with 22 bases between. The CDR3 extends over 17 amino acids. The DNA for the CDR3 is TGTGCCAGCAGCTCCTGGGGTTACGACAGGCGAAGCTATGGCTACACCTTC. This sequence encodes CASSSWGYDRRSYGYTF.

This chain connects TRBV9 to TRBJ2-1; D gene ambiguous. In germline, CDR1 is SGDLS, CDR2 YYNGEE. V dropped 3 bases and J dropped 7 bases, with 20 bases sitting between them. The CDR3 runs to 16 residues. CDR3: CASSAKGYPNTNEQFF. The CDR3 bases are TGTGCCAGCAGCGCCAAGGGTTACCCCAACACGAATGAGCAGTTCTTC.

As for this clonotype: The junction differs from germline at one of its ends, possibly a read error. This sequence joins TRBV7-2 and TRBJ1-5; weak D call: TRBD1 (5 bases). Germline lookup yields CDR1 SGHTA and CDR2 FQGNSA. This CDR3 spans 14 amino acids. CDR3 protein: CASSLLGENQPQHF. The CDR3 DNA reads TGTGCAAGCAGCTTATTGGGGGAAAATCAGCCCCAGCATTTT.

V usage is TRBV12-3 or TRBV12-4 and J usage is TRBJ1-1; 7 bases are shared with TRBD1. Trimming took 7 bases from V and 3 from J; bases not matched to a gene: 5. The CDR3 runs to 13 residues. CDR3 protein: CASTSGTDTEAFF. In nucleotides, the CDR3 is TGTGCCAGCACTTCCGGGACAGACACTGAAGCTTTCTTT.

This clonotype has just a few counts. This rearrangement joins TRBV7-3 to TRBJ1-1; 7 bases match TRBD1. This CDR3 contains 13 residues. Losses at the gene ends were 5 bases for V and 5 bases for J; bases not matched to a gene: 5. Germline values: CDR1 SGHTA, CDR2 FQGTGA. This CDR3 is CASSLGQTTEAFF. The CDR3 DNA is TGTGCCAGCAGCCTGGGACAGACTACTGAAGCTTTCTTT.

Remarks on this clonotype: The junction does not match germline at one end; this may be a read error. V and J are TRBV4-1 and TRBJ1-4; D gene ambiguous. The CDR3 sequence is 14 residues long. Germline-derived CDR1 and CDR2 are MGHRA and YSYEKL. The CDR3 region has the DNA TGTGCCAGCAGCCAAGGCCGCGATGGGGAAAAACTGTTTTTT. Translation: CASSQGRDGEKLFF.

In this sample, this clonotype turned up many times. The V gene is TRBV7-6, the J gene TRBJ2-3, with 12 bases aligning to TRBD2. J was trimmed by 5 bases and V by 3 bases; bases with no gene match: 6. The germline V gene encodes CDR1 SGHVS and CDR2 FNYEAQ. CDR3 size: 16 residues. The CDR3 DNA follows: TGTGCCAGCAGCTTCGGACTAGCGGGAATCGTAGATACGCAGTATTTT. Amino acid sequence: CASSFGLAGIVDTQYF.

This clonotype was seen only a few times. J is TRBJ2-1 and V is TRBV24-1, with D perhaps TRBD2 (6 bases). CDR1 and CDR2 from the germline V gene are KGHDR and SFDVKD. The CDR3 is 12 amino acids. V lost 9 bases to trimming and J lost 5 bases, with 10 bases between them. CDR3 amino acids: CATLADNNEQFF. CDR3 sequence (DNA): TGTGCCACCTTAGCGGATAACAATGAGCAGTTCTTC.

The chain combines TRBV6-2 or TRBV6-3 with TRBJ2-2; 9 nucleotides match TRBD1. CDR1 is MNHEY and CDR2 is SVGEGT in the germline V gene. The CDR3 runs to 15 residues. With V trimmed by 6 bases and J by 4 bases, 6 bases remained unmatched. For the CDR3, the DNA is TGTGCCAGCAGCTTAGGGACAGGGCCCACCGGGGAGCTGTTTTTT. Protein product: CASSLGTGPTGELFF.

The sample holds a few counts of this clonotype. V and J are TRBV11-2 and TRBJ2-5; 11 nucleotides match TRBD2. Trimming at V came to 5 bases and at J to 4 bases, leaving 3 bases not matched to a gene. The V gene's germline CDR1 is SGHAT and CDR2 FQNNGV. The length of the CDR3 is 14 residues. The CDR3 protein is CASSPGTSGETQYF. As DNA, the CDR3 is TGTGCCAGCAGCCCGGGGACTAGCGGAGAGACCCAGTACTTC.

This clonotype was observed at least ten times. The rearrangement joins TRBV6-1 to TRBJ2-1; TRBD2 matches at 9 bases. The V segment lost 3 bases and the J segment 5 bases; nucleotides outside the gene matches: 8. This CDR3 contains 16 residues. Germline CDR1 reads MNHNS; CDR2 reads SASEGT. CDR3 nucleotide sequence: TGTGCCAGCAGTGAGCTGACTAGCGGAAGGAACAATGAGCAGTTCTTC. Its protein is CASSELTSGRNNEQFF.

This clonotype was counted only a few times. The rearrangement joins TRBV7-8 to TRBJ2-5, with D unresolved. Germline CDR1 and CDR2: SGHVS and FQNEAQ. The CDR3 length is 13 residues. V was trimmed by 2 bases and J by 4 bases, leaving 8 bases between them. The CDR3, as DNA: TGTGCCAGCAGCTTACGGGTACCAGAGACCCAGTACTTC. It encodes CASSLRVPETQYF.

This clonotype has a count of ten or more. The chain carries TRBV7-6 and TRBJ2-5; 12 bases agree with TRBD2. This CDR3 region has 17 residues. CDR1 and CDR2 (germline): SGHVS, FNYEAQ. With V trimmed by 2 bases and J by 1 base, 5 bases remained unmatched. Here the CDR3 DNA reads TGTGCCAGCAGCTTACTAGCGGGAGGGCCTCGCCAAGAGACCCAGTACTTC. It codes for CASSLLAGGPRQETQYF.

V is TRBV28 and J is TRBJ1-1; TRBD1 might be the D (6 bases). The CDR3 is 15 residues long. Germline values: CDR1 MDHEN, CDR2 SYDVKM. V lost 4 bases and J lost 0, with 12 bases in between. The CDR3: CASSSGTWLNTEAFF. DNA of the CDR3: TGTGCCAGCAGTTCTGGGACATGGCTGAACACTGAAGCTTTCTTT.

This clonotype showed up many times. V and J are TRBV7-2 and TRBJ2-3; D is unclear. From germline, CDR1 is SGHTA and CDR2 FQGNSA. Deletions cut 5 bases from V and 0 bases from J, with 15 bases between. The length of the CDR3 is 16 residues. The CDR3 loop is CASSLITSTSTDTQYF. CDR3 DNA: TGTGCCAGCAGCCTTATCACCAGTACTAGCACAGATACGCAGTATTTT.

This clonotype appeared a few times. The chain links TRBV7-2 to TRBJ2-7; 8 nucleotides agree with TRBD2. Trimming at V came to 1 base and at J to 7 bases, leaving 6 bases not matched to a gene. The CDR3 sequence is 14 residues long. Germline CDR1 SGHTA, CDR2 FQGNSA. CDR3: CASSLVGSGIEQYF. CDR3 sequence (DNA): TGTGCCAGCAGCTTAGTGGGTAGCGGGATTGAGCAGTACTTC.

In this sample, this clonotype turned up a few times. J is TRBJ2-5 and V is TRBV11-1, with TRBD1 identical over 10 bases. CDR3 length: 16 residues. Germline CDR1 and CDR2: SGHAT and FQDESV (reference sequence). V lost 3 bases and J lost 5; bases outside the gene matches: 9. CDR3 protein: CASSFTTGGESETQYF. In DNA form, the CDR3 reads TGTGCCAGCAGCTTTACGACAGGGGGCGAATCGGAGACCCAGTACTTC.

The V and J genes are TRBV7-2 and TRBJ2-1; D perhaps matches TRBD2 (6 bases). In germline, CDR1 is SGHTA, CDR2 FQGNSA. Trimming cost V 5 bases and J 3 bases, with 8 bases left between them. This CDR3 contains 13 residues. The CDR3 reads CASSGGSYNEQFF. For the CDR3, the DNA is TGTGCCAGCAGCGGGGGGAGCTACAATGAGCAGTTCTTC.

This clonotype was seen a few times. V is TRBV11-3 and J is TRBJ2-1, with 11 bases identical to TRBD2. The CDR3 contains 15 residues. Germline CDR1 SGHNT, CDR2 YENEEA. V was pared by 6 bases and J by 5 bases, with 6 bases of the junction left unmatched. Written as DNA, the CDR3 is TGTGCCAGCAGTTTTAGCGGGAGGGCCCACAATGAGCAGTTCTTC. It encodes CASSFSGRAHNEQFF.

This clonotype was counted at least ten times. This chain links TRBV27 with TRBJ2-2; the D gene is possibly TRBD1 (5 bases). The CDR3 is 16 amino acids. Per the germline V gene, CDR1 is MNHEY and CDR2 is SMNVEV (reference sequence). Trimming took 1 base from V and 5 from J, leaving 14 bases between them. The CDR3 reads CASSLFFRGETGELFF. The CDR3 DNA reads TGTGCCAGCAGTTTATTCTTTAGGGGTGAAACCGGGGAGCTGTTTTTT.

The table lists this clonotype with a count of one. The chain couples TRBV12-3 or TRBV12-4 to TRBJ2-7, with D tentatively TRBD2 (5 bases). The CDR3 consists of 13 residues. V was shortened by 3 bases and J by 6 bases, with 12 bases between the two germline ends. The DNA of the CDR3 is TGTGCCAGCAGTTTGGAACAAGGGAGCGAGCAGTACTTC. Translated: CASSLEQGSEQYF.

The chain has TRBV19 and TRBJ2-3, with a possible D match to TRBD1 (6 bases). V lost 6 bases and J 13 bases, leaving 14 bases between the germline ends. The CDR3 covers 11 residues. Looked up from germline, CDR1 is LNHDA and CDR2 is SQIVND (reference sequence). As DNA, the CDR3 is TGTGCCAGTAGACAGGGAGCAGGGGAGTATTTT. It encodes CASRQGAGEYF.

The rearrangement uses TRBV7-9 and TRBJ2-2, with D perhaps TRBD1 or TRBD2 (6 bases each). Per the germline V gene, CDR1 is SEHNR and CDR2 is FQNEAQ (reference sequence). This CDR3 is 13 amino acids long. With 8 bases removed from V and 7 bases from J, the gap between germline ends came to 14 bases. CDR3 sequence: CASHHGGGGELFF. CDR3 DNA sequence: TGTGCCAGCCACCACGGAGGGGGCGGGGAGCTGTTTTTT. Based on the CDR3 plus reference TRBV7-9 and TRBJ2-2, the full variable domain is DTGVSQNPRHKITKRGQNVTFRCDPISEHNRLYWYRQTLGQGPEFLTYFQNEAQLEKSRLLSDRFSAERPKGSFSTLEIQRTEQGDSAMYLCASHHGGGGELFFGEGSRLTVL.

J is TRBJ2-3 and V is TRBV7-9; 16 bases fit TRBD2. The CDR3 is made up of 17 amino acids. Germline assignment: CDR1 SEHNR and CDR2 FQNEAQ (reference sequence). With 5 bases clipped from V and 7 bases from J, the junction kept 9 bases outside the gene matches. In nucleotides, the CDR3 is TGTGCCAGCAGCGTGGGGACGGGACTAGCGGGAGGGTATACGCAGTATTTT. Its translation is CASSVGTGLAGGYTQYF. The full variable domain, in which reference TRBV7-9 and TRBJ2-3 provide the parts outside the CDR3, is DTGVSQNPRHKITKRGQNVTFRCDPISEHNRLYWYRQTLGQGPEFLTYFQNEAQLEKSRLLSDRFSAERPKGSFSTLEIQRTEQGDSAMYLCASSVGTGLAGGYTQYFGPGTRLTVL.